The 16 T cell receptor beta chains below were found in one sample sequenced in a study of blood T cell repertoires in COVID-19. The protocol was immunoSEQ multiplex PCR, while the TCRdb copy is restricted to in-frame clones and leaves out a portion. Among approximately 350,000 clones listed, around 90% were seen once. The material sequenced was peripheral blood. These receptors were taken from a woman aged 18-30 years who had recovered from COVID-19.

The gene calls are TRBV4-3 and TRBJ2-2; D might be TRBD2 (7 bases). The germline CDR1 and CDR2 sequences are LGHNA and YSLEER. Trimming cost V 1 base and J 3 bases, with 9 bases left between them. This CDR3 region has 15 residues. CDR3 DNA: TGCGCCAGCAGCCAAGGGCGGGGGCACACCGGGGAGCTGTTTTTT. Amino acid sequence: CASSQGRGHTGELFF.

The chain combines TRBV7-9 with TRBJ2-1, with 10 bases lining up with TRBD2. With V trimmed by 0 bases and J by 9 bases, 5 bases remained unmatched. Germline values: CDR1 SEHNR, CDR2 FQNEAQ (reference sequence). This CDR3 comprises 15 residues. Here the CDR3 reads CASSLALAGVVEQFF. The CDR3 coding sequence is TGTGCCAGCAGCTTAGCCCTAGCGGGAGTCGTTGAGCAGTTCTTC.

This sequence joins TRBV4-3 and TRBJ2-1; TRBD2 agrees at 9 bases. The CDR3 runs to 15 residues. Trimming removed 0 bases from V and 8 bases from J; junction bases left unmatched: 5. Germline CDR1 LGHNA, CDR2 YSLEER. CDR3 region: CASSQDFAGGDEQFF. The CDR3 nucleotides read TGCGCCAGCAGCCAAGATTTTGCGGGGGGGGATGAGCAGTTCTTC.

The chain carries TRBV7-2 and TRBJ1-1; 9 bases line up with TRBD1. The CDR3 sequence is 14 residues long. In germline, CDR1 is SGHTA, CDR2 FQGNSA. Trimming took 8 bases from V and 7 from J; bases not matched to a gene: 11. In DNA, the CDR3 is TGTGCCAGCGGTGACAGGGGGACCGGCCGTGAAGCTTTCTTT. Its protein product is CASGDRGTGREAFF.

The gene calls are TRBV11-2 and TRBJ2-1; 7 bases are shared with TRBD2. V lost 4 bases, J lost 6 bases, and 9 bases stayed unmatched. The CDR3 length is 15 residues. In germline, CDR1 is SGHAT, CDR2 FQNNGV. The CDR3 DNA reads as TGTGCCAGCAGCTCCGGACTAGGGGCTGGCAATGAGCAGTTCTTC. Translated: CASSSGLGAGNEQFF.

The CDR3 sequence is CASSVQGHTEAFF. DNA for the CDR3: TGTGCCAGTAGTGTACAGGGTCACACTGAAGCTTTCTTT. The genes are TRBV19 and TRBJ1-1; D might be TRBD1 (6 bases). The CDR3 totals 13 residues. In germline, CDR1 is LNHDA, CDR2 SQIVND (reference sequence). With 5 bases removed from V and 3 bases from J, the gap between germline ends came to 10 bases.

DNA for the CDR3: TGTGCCAGCAGCTCTAGCGGGAGCGTCTACGAGCAGTACGTC. It translates to CASSSSGSVYEQYV. The gene calls are TRBV6-5 and TRBJ2-7, with TRBD2 matching 10 bases. CDR3 length: 14 residues. The germline CDR1 and CDR2 sequences are MNHEY and SVGAGI. Losses at the gene ends were 6 bases for V and 3 bases for J; bases not matched to a gene: 5.

This clone was seen more than once but under ten times. V gene TRBV15 combines with J gene TRBJ1-5; no clear D gene. V was shortened by 4 bases and J by 2 bases, with 6 bases between the two germline ends. The germline gives CDR1 LNHNV, CDR2 YYDKDF (reference sequence). The CDR3 sequence is 13 residues long. CDR3 in DNA: TGTGCCACCAGCACAATAGGCAATCAGCCCCAGCATTTT. Protein sequence: CATSTIGNQPQHF.

This clone was seen only once. The chain recombines TRBV5-4 with TRBJ1-2; D may be TRBD1 (6 bases). The CDR3 totals 14 residues. Germline V gives CDR1 SGHNT, CDR2 YYREEE (reference sequence). The V end was cut by 1 base, the J end by 2 bases, with 9 bases between. In DNA, the CDR3 is TGTGCCAGCAGCTTGTTGGGGGCCAACTATGGCTACACCTTC. Its translation is CASSLLGANYGYTF.

This clone was seen once. The V and J genes are TRBV19 and TRBJ2-3; D is undetermined. V was trimmed by 7 bases and J by 3 bases, leaving 11 bases between them. Germline loops: CDR1 LNHDA, CDR2 SQIVND (reference sequence). The CDR3 runs to 13 residues. The CDR3 DNA sequence: TGTGCCAGTACGAACAGTTGGACAGATACGCAGTATTTT. Amino acids: CASTNSWTDTQYF.

J is TRBJ2-3 and V is TRBV3-1 (or the pseudogene TRBV3-2); TRBD1 might be the D (5 bases). V shed 5 bases and J shed 2 bases, with 14 bases lying between them. The length of the CDR3 is 15 residues. CDR1 is LGHDT, CDR2 YNNKEL, per germline (reference sequence). The DNA for the CDR3 is TGTGCCAGCAGCTTCTACGGACAACCCACAGATACGCAGTATTTT. This codes for CASSFYGQPTDTQYF.

The chain is built from TRBV9 and TRBJ1-1; 9 nucleotides align to TRBD1. J gave up 5 bases and V 2 bases, and 7 bases lay outside the gene matches. The germline V gene encodes CDR1 SGDLS and CDR2 YYNGEE. The CDR3 extends over 15 amino acids. The CDR3 coding sequence is TGTGCCAGCAGCGTTCTGGGGACAGGGTCAACTGAAGCTTTCTTT. This codes for CASSVLGTGSTEAFF. Variable domain in full (rest from reference TRBV9 and TRBJ1-1): DSGVTQTPKHLITATGQRVTLRCSPRSGDLSVYWYQQSLDQGLQFLIQYYNGEERAKGNILERFSAQQFPDLHSELNLSSLELGDSALYFCASSVLGTGSTEAFFGQGTRLTVV.

This chain joins TRBV28 and TRBJ2-7; TRBD1 matches 8 bases. The germline CDR1 and CDR2 sequences are MDHEN and SYDVKM. The CDR3 covers 13 residues. The J segment lost 0 bases and the V segment lost 7 bases, leaving 2 bases of the junction unmatched. This CDR3 reads CASTGQGSYEQYV. CDR3 DNA sequence: TGTGCCAGCACCGGACAGGGCTCCTACGAGCAGTACGTC.

This chain connects TRBV5-4 to TRBJ2-1; 12 nucleotides agree with TRBD2. After removal of 2 bases from V and 2 bases from J, the junction contained 2 bases not matched to a gene. CDR3 size: 16 residues. The germline V gene has CDR1 SGHNT and CDR2 YYREEE (reference sequence). The CDR3 spells CASSFASGRAYNEQFF. DNA of the CDR3: TGTGCCAGCAGCTTCGCTAGCGGGAGGGCCTACAATGAGCAGTTCTTC.

The gene calls are TRBV7-9 and TRBJ1-2; D is unclear. The CDR3 extends over 12 amino acids. V was shortened by 5 bases and J by 1 base, with 5 bases between the two germline ends. CDR1 and CDR2 from the germline V gene are SEHNR and FQNEAQ (reference sequence). The CDR3 region is CASSRGNYGYTF. CDR3 nucleotide sequence: TGTGCCAGCAGCCGGGGTAACTATGGCTACACCTTC. Variable domain in full (rest from reference TRBV7-9 and TRBJ1-2): DTGVSQNPRHKITKRGQNVTFRCDPISEHNRLYWYRQTLGQGPEFLTYFQNEAQLEKSRLLSDRFSAERPKGSFSTLEIQRTEQGDSAMYLCASSRGNYGYTFGSGTRLTVV.

A few counts support this clone. The V and J genes are TRBV19 and TRBJ1-1; D is unclear. Looked up from germline, CDR1 is LNHDA and CDR2 is SQIVND (reference sequence). The CDR3 runs 13 residues. Trimming shortened V by 10 bases and J by 5 bases, and 17 bases separated the two germline ends. The CDR3 reads CATRGRAYTEAFF. In DNA, the CDR3 is TGTGCCACCCGAGGGAGAGCGTATACTGAAGCTTTCTTT.